The rows below give T cell receptor beta chains drawn from one sample of a study of OX40 agonist ivuxolimab in advanced cancers. The method was immunoSEQ multiplex PCR; TCRdb's version includes in-frame clones alone and lacks a portion of them. The sample holds approximately 58,000 clones, more than 75% seen once. The source was CD4+ or CD8+ T cells sorted from blood, collected in a trial of the OX40 agonist ivuxolimab. These receptors all stem from an adult with an advanced solid tumor such as melanoma, head and neck, liver or kidney cancer. CDR3s include the opening cysteine and the closing phenylalanine or tryptophan. The D gene is left open where the match is weak. A row's size may be missing; if present it is once, few, many or a size class.

size	V	J	D	DNA	CDR3
-	TRBV19	TRBJ1-5	-	TGTGCCAGTAGTATATCGGGTTATAGCAATCAGCCCCAGCATTTT	CASSISGYSNQPQHF
few	TRBV5-1	TRBJ2-7	TRBD1	TGCGCCAGCAGCTTGGATGGGACAGGGAAGTACGAGCAGTACTTC	CASSLDGTGKYEQYF
-	TRBV19	TRBJ2-6	-	TGTGCCAGTAGTAAAGGACGCAGCTCTGGGGCCAACGTCCTGACTTTC	CASSKGRSSGANVLTF
-	TRBV18	TRBJ2-1	TRBD2	TGTGCCAGCTCACCACCAGGACTAGCGGCTTTATCTTACAATGAGCAGTTCTTC	CASSPPGLAALSYNEQFF
-	TRBV6-6	TRBJ1-6	-	TGTGCCAGCAGTTCCGGGACTGATAATTCACCCCTCCACTTT	CASSSGTDNSPLHF
-	TRBV4-2	TRBJ1-2	-	TGTGCCAGCAGCCAAGACCAGGGGAGGGGTGGCTACACCTTC	CASSQDQGRGGYTF
-	TRBV5-1	TRBJ2-3	-	TGCGCCAGCAGCTTGGTGCGGGCTGCAGATACGCAGTATTTT	CASSLVRAADTQYF
-	TRBV18	TRBJ2-3	-	TGTGCCAGCTCACTAGCGGCCACAGATACGCAGTATTTT	CASSLAATDTQYF
-	TRBV9	TRBJ2-7	TRBD1	TGTGCCAGCAGCGGACAGGGGACCTACGAGCAGTACTTC	CASSGQGTYEQYF
-	TRBV7-2	TRBJ1-1	-	TGTGCCAGCAGCTTAGGATGGGATTCTGAAGCTTTCTTT	CASSLGWDSEAFF
-	TRBV18	TRBJ1-1	-	TGTGCCAGCTCACCAAGTCCCCCCCCTGAAGCTTTCTTT	CASSPSPPPEAFF
once	TRBV4-3	TRBJ2-7	TRBD2	TGCGCCAGCAGCCCGCACCCTAGCGGGGGGGCCTACGAGCAGTACTTC	CASSPHPSGGAYEQYF
-	TRBV11-2	TRBJ1-3	-	TGTGCCAGCAGCTCTGGTCGAGGGAGCGGAAACACCATATATTTT	CASSSGRGSGNTIYF
-	TRBV5-1	TRBJ2-7	-	TGCGCCAGCAGCTATGACAGGACCTCCTACGAGCAGTACTTC	CASSYDRTSYEQYF
-	TRBV2	TRBJ2-2	TRBD1	TGTGCCAGCACCCGGGACAGGGCTGACACCGGGGAGCTGTTTTTT	CASTRDRADTGELFF
few	TRBV10-1	TRBJ1-6	-	TGCGCCAGCAGTAACGACGGGAATTCACCCCTCCACTTT	CASSNDGNSPLHF
-	TRBV7-8	TRBJ2-3	-	TGTGCCAGCAGCTTCGGTAGCAAAGATACGCAGTATTTT	CASSFGSKDTQYF
-	TRBV2	TRBJ1-1	-	TGTGCCAGCAGTCTTGGGGCTCGGGGGAGGACTGAAGCTTTCTTT	CASSLGARGRTEAFF
-	TRBV11-3	TRBJ1-2	-	TGTGCCAGCAGCAGAACAGGGAACTATGGCTACACCTTC	CASSRTGNYGYTF
-	TRBV7-3	TRBJ2-2	TRBD2	TGTGCCAGCAGCCAAAGCCTAGCGGGAGTTACCGGGGAGCTGTTTTTT	CASSQSLAGVTGELFF
-	TRBV6-4	TRBJ1-3	-	TGTGCCAGCAGATCTGGCCCTGATGCCGGGCCCATATATTTT	CASRSGPDAGPIYF
-	TRBV18	TRBJ1-5	-	TGTGCCAGCTCACAGGGGGTGGCTAGCAATCAGCCCCAGCATTTT	CASSQGVASNQPQHF
-	TRBV27	TRBJ1-1	-	TGTGCCAGCAGTTTATTTCCGGGGAACACTGAAGCTTTCTTT	CASSLFPGNTEAFF
-	TRBV13	TRBJ1-6	TRBD1	TGTGCCAGCAGCCCCGGACAGGGGGATTCACCCCTCCACTTT	CASSPGQGDSPLHF
-	TRBV6-5	TRBJ1-5	-	TGTGCCAGCAGAAGGGGGGTGTTGACCAATCAGCCCCAGCATTTT	CASRRGVLTNQPQHF
-	TRBV30	TRBJ2-1	-	TGTGCCTGGAATTATGGGAATGAGCAGTTCTTC	CAWNYGNEQFF
few	TRBV11-2	TRBJ2-7	-	TGTGCCAGCAGCTTAGATCGGCCGCCAAACGAGCAGTACTTC	CASSLDRPPNEQYF
-	TRBV7-6	TRBJ1-5	-	TGTGCCAGCAGCCCTCTGACACTTCAGCCCCAGCATTTT	CASSPLTLQPQHF
once	TRBV6-5	TRBJ2-3	-	TGTGCCAGCAGTTACGGGCAGGGTAGCACAGATACGCAGTATTTT	CASSYGQGSTDTQYF
-	TRBV6-1	TRBJ2-2	-	TGTGCCAGCAGTATTCTGGGATACACCGGGGAGCTGTTTTTT	CASSILGYTGELFF
-	TRBV6-1	TRBJ2-5	-	TGTGCCAGCAGTGAACTAGGAGAGACCCAGTACTTC	CASSELGETQYF
-	TRBV5-4	TRBJ2-5	TRBD1	TGTGCCAGCAGCAAAAACAGGGGTCTTTACCAAGAGACCCAGTACTTC	CASSKNRGLYQETQYF
-	TRBV7-3	TRBJ2-3	TRBD2	TGTGCCAGCAGCCCTAGGGGACTAGCGGGAGGCACAGATACGCAGTATTTT	CASSPRGLAGGTDTQYF
-	TRBV4-1	TRBJ2-1	TRBD1	TGCGCCAGCAGCCAGGGACAGAGCTCCTACAATGAGCAGTTCTTC	CASSQGQSSYNEQFF
-	TRBV5-1	TRBJ2-2	-	TGCGCCAGCAGCTTAAACGGGGGAGACACCGGGGAGCTGTTTTTT	CASSLNGGDTGELFF
-	TRBV5-1	TRBJ2-1	TRBD1	TGCGCCAGCAGCTCTTTACAGGGGGGCTACAATGAGCAGTTCTTC	CASSSLQGGYNEQFF
-	TRBV7-3	TRBJ2-2	TRBD2	TGTGCCAGCAGCTTAAACCCCCTAGCGGGAGGGCAGAGGACCGGGGAGCTGTTTTTT	CASSLNPLAGGQRTGELFF
-	TRBV7-3	TRBJ2-6	-	TGTGCCAGCAGCTTAGACAGTTCATCTGGGGCCAACGTCCTGACTTTC	CASSLDSSSGANVLTF
-	TRBV6-1	TRBJ1-1	-	TGTGCCAGCAGTTATGGACCTTTAGCTTTCTTT	CASSYGPLAFF
-	TRBV18	TRBJ2-7	-	TGTGCCAGCTCACCACCAGTTCGCTCCTACGAGCAGTACTTC	CASSPPVRSYEQYF
-	TRBV7-2	TRBJ2-3	TRBD1	TGTGCCAGCAGCTCATCAGGGGGATCCACAGATACGCAGTATTTT	CASSSSGGSTDTQYF
-	TRBV2	TRBJ1-2	-	TGTGCCAGCAGTGAACAGAGCTATGGCTACACCTTC	CASSEQSYGYTF
-	TRBV6-1	TRBJ2-3	-	TGTGCCAGCAGTCCCCGGACAGATACGCAGTATTTT	CASSPRTDTQYF
few	TRBV5-1	TRBJ1-3	-	TGCGCCAGCAGCTTGGTAAGCGGCGAGGGAAACACCATATATTTT	CASSLVSGEGNTIYF
-	TRBV5-1	TRBJ2-5	-	TGCGCCAGCAGCTGGGGTAATGGGGCTAACGGGGAGACCCAGTACTTC	CASSWGNGANGETQYF
-	TRBV7-2	TRBJ2-5	TRBD2	TGTGCCAGCAGCTGGACCCTAGCGGATCAAGAGACCCAGTACTTC	CASSWTLADQETQYF
-	TRBV30	TRBJ1-1	TRBD1	TGTGCCTCCAAACAGGGGTGGGATAACACTGAAGCTTTCTTT	CASKQGWDNTEAFF
few	TRBV28	TRBJ2-7	-	TGTGCCAGCAGTTTGGAGGTCCCGGACGAGCAGTACTTC	CASSLEVPDEQYF
-	TRBV5-4	TRBJ1-5	-	TGTGCCAGCAGCAGGGGGGGATGGAATCAGCCCCAGCATTTT	CASSRGGWNQPQHF
-	TRBV27	TRBJ1-5	-	TGTGCCAGCAGTTTACGGCCTCGGGGTCAGCCCCAGCATTTT	CASSLRPRGQPQHF
few	TRBV9	TRBJ1-5	TRBD1	TGTGCCAGCAGCGTAGGGGGACAGGGACCTCGGTATAGCAATCAGCCCCAGCATTTT	CASSVGGQGPRYSNQPQHF
-	TRBV4-1	TRBJ1-1	-	TGCGCCAGCAGCCCCCTTCCGGACCTGAGGGTTGCCGCTTTCTTT	CASSPLPDLRVAAFF
-	TRBV14	TRBJ2-6	TRBD2	TGTGCCAGCAGCCATGGGGGACTAGCGGGGTTCTCTGGGGCCAACGTCCTGACTTTC	CASSHGGLAGFSGANVLTF
-	TRBV2	TRBJ2-5	-	TGTGCCAGCAGTCTCTACCGGACTTTGTCAGAGACCCAGTACTTC	CASSLYRTLSETQYF
-	TRBV10-2	TRBJ1-3	-	TGCGCCAGCAGTGAATCTCCTGGAAACACCATATATTTT	CASSESPGNTIYF
-	TRBV2	TRBJ2-7	TRBD2	TGTGCCAGCAGTGAAGCGCTTCCTGGATCCGGGGGGAGCGAGCAGTACTTC	CASSEALPGSGGSEQYF
few	TRBV7-3	TRBJ2-3	-	TGTGCCAGCAGCTTGGATAGCGGAAGCACAGATACGCAGTATTTT	CASSLDSGSTDTQYF